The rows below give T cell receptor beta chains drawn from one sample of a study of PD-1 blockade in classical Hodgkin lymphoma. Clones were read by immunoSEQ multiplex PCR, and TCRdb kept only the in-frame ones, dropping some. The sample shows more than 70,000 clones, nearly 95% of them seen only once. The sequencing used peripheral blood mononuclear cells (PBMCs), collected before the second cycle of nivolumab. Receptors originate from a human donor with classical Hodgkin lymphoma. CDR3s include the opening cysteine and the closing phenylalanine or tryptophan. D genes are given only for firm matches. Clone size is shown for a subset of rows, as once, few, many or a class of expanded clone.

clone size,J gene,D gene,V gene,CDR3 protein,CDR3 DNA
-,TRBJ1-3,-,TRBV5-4,CASSRGTPGNTIYF,TGTGCCAGCAGCCGGGGGACTCCCGGAAACACCATATATTTT
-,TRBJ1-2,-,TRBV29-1,CSVVGQGWAYGYTF,TGCAGCGTTGTGGGGCAGGGTTGGGCCTATGGCTACACCTTC
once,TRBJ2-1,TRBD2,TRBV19,CASGLAGQEQFF,TGTGCCAGCGGACTAGCGGGACAGGAGCAGTTCTTC
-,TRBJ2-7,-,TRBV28,CASSLTGAGTSSVDF,TGTGCCAGCAGCCTGACTGGGGCGGGGACGAGTTCAGTGGACTTC
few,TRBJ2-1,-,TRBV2,CASSQSDLGQYNEQFF,TGTGCCAGCAGTCAGTCGGATTTAGGACAGTACAATGAGCAGTTCTTC
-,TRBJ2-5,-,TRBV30,CAWSDPHRERETQYF,TGTGCCTGGAGTGACCCCCACAGGGAAAGGGAGACCCAGTACTTC
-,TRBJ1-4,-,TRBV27,CASSLSVSGGMSEKLFF,TGTGCCAGCAGTTTATCGGTCTCCGGAGGGATGAGTGAAAAACTGTTTTTT
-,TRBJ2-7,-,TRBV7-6,CASSLRPESYEQYF,TGTGCCAGCAGCTTACGTCCGGAATCCTACGAGCAGTACTTC
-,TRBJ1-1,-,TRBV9,CASSVPLAGENTEAFF,TGTGCCAGCAGCGTACCCCTCGCAGGGGAGAACACTGAAGCTTTCTTT
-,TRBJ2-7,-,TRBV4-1,CASSQDSWMASHEQYF,TGCGCCAGCAGCCAAGATAGTTGGATGGCATCCCACGAGCAGTACTTC
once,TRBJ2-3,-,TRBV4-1,CASSPHGGPDRSTDTQYF,TGCGCCAGCAGCCCACACGGAGGGCCGGATAGAAGCACAGATACGCAGTATTTT
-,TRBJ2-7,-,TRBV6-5,CASSYTDYEQYF,TGTGCCAGCAGTTACACGGACTACGAGCAGTACTTC
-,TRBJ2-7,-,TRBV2,CASSEGVLYEQYF,TGTGCCAGCAGCGAGGGAGTCCTTTACGAGCAGTACTTC
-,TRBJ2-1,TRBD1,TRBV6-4,CASSRQGAVYNEQFF,TGTGCCAGCAGCCGACAGGGGGCCGTTTACAATGAGCAGTTCTTC
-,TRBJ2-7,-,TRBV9,CASSSGAVDEQYF,TGTGCCAGCAGCTCCGGGGCCGTGGACGAGCAGTACTTC
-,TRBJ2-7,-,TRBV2,CASSPVGVSSYEQYF,TGTGCCAGCAGTCCGGTAGGGGTGAGCTCCTACGAGCAGTACTTC
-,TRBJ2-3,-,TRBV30,CAGLRGTDTQYF,TGTGCCGGGCTTAGAGGCACAGATACGCAGTATTTT
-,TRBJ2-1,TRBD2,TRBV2,CASLWAGGPNEQFF,TGTGCCAGCCTTTGGGCGGGAGGGCCCAATGAGCAGTTCTTC
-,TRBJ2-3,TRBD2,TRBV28,CATRLAGAYSGSTDTQYF,TGTGCCACAAGACTAGCGGGAGCCTACAGCGGGAGCACAGATACGCAGTATTTT
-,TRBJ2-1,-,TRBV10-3,CAISEDRGNEQFF,TGTGCCATCAGTGAGGATCGAGGGAATGAGCAGTTCTTC
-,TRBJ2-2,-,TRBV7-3,CASSSQGHGELFF,TGTGCCAGCAGCTCACAGGGTCACGGGGAGCTGTTTTTT
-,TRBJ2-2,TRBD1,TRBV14,CASSQLTGGANTGELFF,TGTGCCAGCAGCCAATTGACAGGGGGGGCGAACACCGGGGAGCTGTTTTTT
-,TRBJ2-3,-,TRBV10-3,CAISVGAMTTDTQYF,TGTGCCATCAGTGTAGGGGCAATGACCACAGATACGCAGTATTTT
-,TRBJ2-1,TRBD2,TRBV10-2,CASSEFGTSGRVNEQFF,TGCGCCAGCAGTGAGTTCGGGACTAGCGGGAGAGTGAATGAGCAGTTCTTC
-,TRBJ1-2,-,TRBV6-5,CASSYAGPNYGYTF,TGTGCCAGCAGTTACGCGGGACCCAACTATGGCTACACCTTC
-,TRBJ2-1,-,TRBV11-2,CASSAVLRFYEQFF,TGTGCCAGCAGCGCAGTCCTTCGATTTTACGAGCAGTTCTTC
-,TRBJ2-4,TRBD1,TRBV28,CASSEDRAKNIQYF,TGTGCCAGCAGTGAGGACAGGGCCAAAAACATTCAGTACTTC
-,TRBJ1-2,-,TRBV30,CAWSEGYGYTF,TGTGCCTGGAGTGAGGGCTATGGCTACACCTTC
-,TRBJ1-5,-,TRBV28,CASTSPAGYSNQPQHF,TGTGCCAGCACCTCACCTGCCGGTTATAGCAATCAGCCCCAGCATTTT
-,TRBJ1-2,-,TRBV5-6,CASSPPVDGHGGYTF,TGTGCCAGCAGCCCCCCGGTGGACGGGCACGGGGGCTACACCTTC
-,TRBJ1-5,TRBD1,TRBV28,CASSRGQGNQPQHF,TGTGCCAGCAGCCGAGGACAGGGAAATCAGCCCCAGCATTTT
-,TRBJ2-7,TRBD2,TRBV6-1,CASKLAGALGEQYF,TGTGCCAGCAAACTAGCGGGAGCTTTGGGCGAGCAGTACTTC
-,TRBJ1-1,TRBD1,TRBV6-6,CASSYYHPGQGPEAFF,TGTGCCAGCAGTTACTATCACCCGGGACAGGGGCCTGAAGCTTTCTTT
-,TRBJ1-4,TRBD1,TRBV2,CASSWLQGGELFF,TGTGCCAGCAGCTGGCTACAGGGGGGGGAACTGTTTTTT
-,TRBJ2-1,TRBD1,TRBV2,CASSEDRGSDEQFF,TGTGCCAGCAGCGAGGACAGGGGGTCGGATGAGCAGTTCTTC
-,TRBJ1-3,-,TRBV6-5,CASSYSDQRNTIYF,TGTGCCAGCAGTTACTCGGACCAACGAAACACCATATATTTT
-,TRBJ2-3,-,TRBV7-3,CASSLMATDTQYF,TGTGCCAGCAGCTTAATGGCCACAGATACGCAGTATTTT
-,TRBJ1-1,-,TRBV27,CASSWGRSGDTEAFF,TGTGCCAGCAGTTGGGGACGGTCCGGAGACACTGAAGCTTTCTTT
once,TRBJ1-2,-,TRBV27,CASRDGSRVDGYTF,TGTGCCAGCAGGGACGGAAGTCGAGTCGATGGCTACACCTTC
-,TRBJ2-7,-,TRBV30,CAWSPGLSYEQYF,TGTGCCTGGAGTCCAGGGCTCTCCTACGAGCAGTACTTC
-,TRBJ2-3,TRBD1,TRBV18,CASSPKGAGTDTQYF,TGTGCCAGCTCACCGAAGGGGGCCGGCACAGATACGCAGTATTTT
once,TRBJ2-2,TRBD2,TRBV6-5,CASSYGLAGTGELFF,TGTGCCAGCAGTTACGGACTAGCGGGCACCGGGGAGCTGTTTTTT
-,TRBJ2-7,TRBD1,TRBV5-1,CASSRQGGTYEQYF,TGCGCCAGCAGTAGACAGGGTGGGACCTACGAGCAGTACTTC
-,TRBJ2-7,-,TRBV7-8,CASSFHPGLGQFDEQYF,TGTGCCAGCAGCTTCCACCCGGGACTGGGCCAATTCGACGAGCAGTACTTC
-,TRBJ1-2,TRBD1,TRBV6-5,CASSPGQNYGYTF,TGTGCCAGCAGTCCGGGACAGAACTATGGCTACACCTTC
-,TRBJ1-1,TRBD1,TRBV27,CASSLSRDRDSAFF,TGTGCCAGCAGTTTGTCCCGGGACAGGGATAGCGCTTTCTTT
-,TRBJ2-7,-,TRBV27,CASSPRWGQDEQYF,TGTGCCAGCAGTCCCCGGTGGGGCCAAGATGAGCAGTACTTC
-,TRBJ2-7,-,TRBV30,CAWSVGAKGEQYF,TGTGCCTGGAGTGTAGGCGCTAAGGGCGAGCAGTACTTC
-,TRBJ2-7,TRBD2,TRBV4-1,CASSQVPSGTYEQYF,TGCGCCAGCAGCCAAGTACCTAGCGGAACCTACGAGCAGTACTTC
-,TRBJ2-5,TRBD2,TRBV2,CASRREVLQETQYF,TGTGCCAGCAGGCGGGAGGTCCTACAAGAGACCCAGTACTTC
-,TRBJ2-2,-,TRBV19,CASSTRRGDTGELFF,TGTGCCAGTAGTACCCGCCGGGGCGACACCGGGGAGCTGTTTTTT
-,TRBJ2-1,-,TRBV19,CASSLPLGRYNEQFF,TGTGCCAGTAGTCTCCCGTTGGGGCGGTACAATGAGCAGTTCTTC
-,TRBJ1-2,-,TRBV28,CASINLEGGYTF,TGTGCCAGCATTAACCTGGAAGGCGGCTACACCTTC
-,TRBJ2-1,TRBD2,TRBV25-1,CASGLAGGNNEQFF,TGTGCCAGCGGACTAGCGGGAGGGAACAATGAGCAGTTCTTC
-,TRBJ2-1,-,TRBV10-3,CAISGGHHEQFF,TGTGCCATCAGTGGCGGGCACCATGAGCAGTTCTTC
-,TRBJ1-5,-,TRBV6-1,CASGQGSQPQHF,TGTGCCAGCGGGCAGGGCAGTCAGCCCCAGCATTTT
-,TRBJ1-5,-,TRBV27,CASSLTNQPQHF,TGTGCCAGCAGCTTAACTAATCAGCCCCAGCATTTT
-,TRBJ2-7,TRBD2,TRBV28,CASSLFLAGGIYEQYF,TGTGCCAGCAGTTTATTCCTAGCGGGGGGGATCTACGAGCAGTACTTC
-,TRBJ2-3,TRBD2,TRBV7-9,CASSSVGGAGSDTQYF,TGTGCCAGCAGCTCGGTCGGGGGAGCGGGGTCAGATACGCAGTATTTT
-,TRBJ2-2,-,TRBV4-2,CASSQDANTGELFF,TGTGCCAGCAGCCAAGATGCGAACACCGGGGAGCTGTTTTTT